These T cell receptor beta chains were read from a single sample in a study of T cells after yellow fever vaccination. TCRdb fed the 5' RACE reads into MiXCR, producing one record per CDR3 protein. The table lists 85,000 to 100,000 distinct CDR3 sequences, approximately 5.5% of them singletons. The sample here was CD8+ T cells sorted from PBMCs, taken 10 days after the yellow fever booster vaccination. Receptors were obtained from a man aged 18 to 35 who received the YFV17D yellow fever vaccine. Both conserved end residues are part of each CDR3. Fields, in order: CDR3 DNA, CDR3 protein, V gene, clone size, J gene, D gene. A D gene is named only where the DNA matches it firmly. Clone sizes are given selectively: once, few, many, or a class where the clone is expanded.

CDR3 DNA: TGTGCCAGCAGTAGAGACGGCTACGAGCAGTACTTC
CDR3 protein: CASSRDGYEQYF
V gene: TRBV6-5
clone size: many
J gene: TRBJ2-7
D gene: NA

CDR3 DNA: TGTGCCAGCAGCCTTAGCCCGAATGAGCAGTTCTTC
CDR3 protein: CASSLSPNEQFF
V gene: TRBV27
clone size: NA
J gene: TRBJ2-1
D gene: NA

CDR3 DNA: TGTGCCAGCAGCCCCGAGGCGTTCTCCTATAATTCACCCCTCCACTTT
CDR3 protein: CASSPEAFSYNSPLHF
V gene: TRBV6-2/TRBV6-3
clone size: few
J gene: TRBJ1-6
D gene: NA

CDR3 DNA: TGCGCCAGCAGCCTCACAGGGGGCACTGAAGCTTTCTTT
CDR3 protein: CASSLTGGTEAFF
V gene: TRBV5-1
clone size: NA
J gene: TRBJ1-1
D gene: TRBD1

CDR3 DNA: TGTGCCAGCAGCTTAACGGCGGCAGCGGGGGCCCTCACCGGGGAGCTGTTTTTT
CDR3 protein: CASSLTAAAGALTGELFF
V gene: TRBV7-6
clone size: many
J gene: TRBJ2-2
D gene: TRBD2

CDR3 DNA: TGTGCCAGCAGCCAAGCGGACAGGGGGGTAGAGGAAGCTTTCTTT
CDR3 protein: CASSQADRGVEEAFF
V gene: TRBV3-1
clone size: few
J gene: TRBJ1-1
D gene: TRBD1

CDR3 DNA: TGTGCCACCAGTAGTGGGCGGCGGGGGACAGGAGATACGCAGTATTTT
CDR3 protein: CATSSGRRGTGDTQYF
V gene: TRBV24-1
clone size: many
J gene: TRBJ2-3
D gene: NA

CDR3 DNA: TGCGCCAGCAGCCAAGATCTTGAGCAGTTCTTC
CDR3 protein: CASSQDLEQFF
V gene: TRBV4-1
clone size: NA
J gene: TRBJ2-1
D gene: NA

CDR3 DNA: TGCGCCAGCAGCCCCGCCTACTCTGGGGCCAACGTCCTGACTTTC
CDR3 protein: CASSPAYSGANVLTF
V gene: TRBV4-1
clone size: NA
J gene: TRBJ2-6
D gene: NA

CDR3 DNA: TGCAGCGTTGAAGGGACAGGGGGCACAGATACGCAGTATTTT
CDR3 protein: CSVEGTGGTDTQYF
V gene: TRBV29-1
clone size: many
J gene: TRBJ2-3
D gene: TRBD1

CDR3 DNA: TGTGCCAGCAGTTTTAGCGGTCAAGAGACCCAGTACTTC
CDR3 protein: CASSFSGQETQYF
V gene: TRBV12-3/TRBV12-4
clone size: few
J gene: TRBJ2-5
D gene: NA

CDR3 DNA: TGTGCCAGCAGCTCAGGACAGGGCGGAGAGACCCAGTACTTC
CDR3 protein: CASSSGQGGETQYF
V gene: TRBV7-2
clone size: many
J gene: TRBJ2-5
D gene: TRBD1

CDR3 DNA: TGTGCCAGCAGCTCCCGACAGGGGGCTCACTCCAGCTCTGGGGCCAACGTCCTGACTTTC
CDR3 protein: CASSSRQGAHSSSGANVLTF
V gene: TRBV7-3
clone size: once
J gene: TRBJ2-6
D gene: TRBD1

CDR3 DNA: TGTGCCAGCAGCCCCCCTCGGGGCCCAGATACGCAGTATTTT
CDR3 protein: CASSPPRGPDTQYF
V gene: TRBV12-3/TRBV12-4
clone size: few
J gene: TRBJ2-3
D gene: NA

CDR3 DNA: TGTGCCAGCAGCTTCGGTGCTCAAGAGACCCAGTACTTC
CDR3 protein: CASSFGAQETQYF
V gene: TRBV7-6
clone size: few
J gene: TRBJ2-5
D gene: NA

CDR3 DNA: TGTGCCACCAGCAGCGACTACAGAGAGAACACTGAAGCTTTCTTT
CDR3 protein: CATSSDYRENTEAFF
V gene: TRBV15
clone size: NA
J gene: TRBJ1-1
D gene: NA

CDR3 DNA: TGTGCCAGCAGTTACGAGAACAGGGGCGGGGGTATGAACACTGAAGCTTTCTTT
CDR3 protein: CASSYENRGGGMNTEAFF
V gene: TRBV6-6
clone size: few
J gene: TRBJ1-1
D gene: TRBD1

CDR3 DNA: TGTGCCAGCAGCTTAGGAAGTTCGGCCGCCGGGGAGCTGTTTTTT
CDR3 protein: CASSLGSSAAGELFF
V gene: TRBV7-8
clone size: few
J gene: TRBJ2-2
D gene: NA

CDR3 DNA: TGTGCCAGCTCACCACCGCAGCGAAGGGTAGTTTACGAGCAGTACTTC
CDR3 protein: CASSPPQRRVVYEQYF
V gene: TRBV18
clone size: many
J gene: TRBJ2-7
D gene: NA

CDR3 DNA: TGTGCCAGCAGCTTCATGGGGACAGGGACTAATGAAAAACTGTTTTTT
CDR3 protein: CASSFMGTGTNEKLFF
V gene: TRBV7-2
clone size: few
J gene: TRBJ1-4
D gene: TRBD1

CDR3 DNA: TGTGCCAGCAGGAGGACTAGCGGGGGGGGGTCCGAACAGTTCTTC
CDR3 protein: CASRRTSGGGSEQFF
V gene: TRBV6-2/TRBV6-3
clone size: NA
J gene: TRBJ2-1
D gene: TRBD2

CDR3 DNA: TGCAGCGTTGACCGTAACTATGGCTACACCTTC
CDR3 protein: CSVDRNYGYTF
V gene: TRBV29-1
clone size: few
J gene: TRBJ1-2
D gene: NA

CDR3 DNA: TGTGCCAGCAGTGAAAGAGGGAGCACAGATACGCAGTATTTT
CDR3 protein: CASSERGSTDTQYF
V gene: TRBV6-4
clone size: medium-sized
J gene: TRBJ2-3
D gene: NA

CDR3 DNA: TGCGCCAGCAGCGCCCGGGACGGCGGGACTGAAGCTTTCTTT
CDR3 protein: CASSARDGGTEAFF
V gene: TRBV5-1
clone size: few
J gene: TRBJ1-1
D gene: NA

CDR3 DNA: TGCAGTGCTAGAGGGGGCGAGGGCTGGAAAACTGAAGCTTTCTTT
CDR3 protein: CSARGGEGWKTEAFF
V gene: TRBV20-1
clone size: NA
J gene: TRBJ1-1
D gene: NA

CDR3 DNA: TGTGCCAGCAGCCCCGGTGCTAGCGGGGGTAGGGTGGGCAATGAGCAGTTCTTC
CDR3 protein: CASSPGASGGRVGNEQFF
V gene: TRBV13
clone size: NA
J gene: TRBJ2-1
D gene: TRBD2

CDR3 DNA: TGTGCCAGCAGTTACGTCACTCTCCAGGTCCTATGGGAAAATCGGCCACCCCTCCACTTT
CDR3 protein: CASSYVTLQVLWENRPPLHF
V gene: TRBV6-2/TRBV6-3
clone size: few
J gene: TRBJ1-6
D gene: NA

CDR3 DNA: TGTGCCAGCAGTTACCCGGGGGGCACCTACGAGCAGTACTTC
CDR3 protein: CASSYPGGTYEQYF
V gene: TRBV6-2/TRBV6-3
clone size: NA
J gene: TRBJ2-7
D gene: NA

CDR3 DNA: TGCGCCAGCACCGACAGGGGGCTTTATACCGGGGAGCTGTTTTTT
CDR3 protein: CASTDRGLYTGELFF
V gene: TRBV4-1
clone size: few
J gene: TRBJ2-2
D gene: TRBD1

CDR3 DNA: TGTGCCAGCAGCTGGGAGCACAATGAGCAGTTCTTC
CDR3 protein: CASSWEHNEQFF
V gene: TRBV5-6
clone size: NA
J gene: TRBJ2-1
D gene: NA

CDR3 DNA: TGCGCCAGCAGCCAAGAATCACAGGGACCATACGAGCAGTACTTC
CDR3 protein: CASSQESQGPYEQYF
V gene: TRBV4-3
clone size: NA
J gene: TRBJ2-7
D gene: NA

CDR3 DNA: TGTGCCAGCAGTTTAGCGGGGCAGTTCAATGAGCAGTTCTTC
CDR3 protein: CASSLAGQFNEQFF
V gene: TRBV12-3/TRBV12-4
clone size: few
J gene: TRBJ2-1
D gene: NA

CDR3 DNA: TGCAGCGTTGAATGGCAGAACCAAGAGACCCAGTACTTC
CDR3 protein: CSVEWQNQETQYF
V gene: TRBV29-1
clone size: few
J gene: TRBJ2-5
D gene: NA

CDR3 DNA: TGTGCCAGCAGCCAACAGGGGCGGTCCCTCCACTTT
CDR3 protein: CASSQQGRSLHF
V gene: TRBV4-2
clone size: few
J gene: TRBJ1-6
D gene: NA

CDR3 DNA: TGTGCCAGCAGTTTCCGACATGAGCAGTTCTTC
CDR3 protein: CASSFRHEQFF
V gene: TRBV12-3/TRBV12-4
clone size: NA
J gene: TRBJ2-1
D gene: NA

CDR3 DNA: TGCAGCGTTATCCCCAGACAGGGGCGAGGTGAAGCTTTCTTT
CDR3 protein: CSVIPRQGRGEAFF
V gene: TRBV29-1
clone size: NA
J gene: TRBJ1-1
D gene: TRBD1

CDR3 DNA: TGTGCCAGCAGCTTACCTCGGCACGAAAGCACAGATACGCAGTATTTT
CDR3 protein: CASSLPRHESTDTQYF
V gene: TRBV7-2
clone size: many
J gene: TRBJ2-3
D gene: NA

CDR3 DNA: TGCAGTGCTCAGACAGGACCCTACAATGAGCAGTTCTTC
CDR3 protein: CSAQTGPYNEQFF
V gene: TRBV20-1
clone size: few
J gene: TRBJ2-1
D gene: NA

CDR3 DNA: TGCAGCGTCACGACAGGGGGCAAGTCCTACGAGCAGTACTTC
CDR3 protein: CSVTTGGKSYEQYF
V gene: TRBV29-1
clone size: many
J gene: TRBJ2-7
D gene: TRBD1

CDR3 DNA: TGCGCCAGCAGCTTAACGGCTAGCGGTGCGAGCACAGATACGCAGTATTTT
CDR3 protein: CASSLTASGASTDTQYF
V gene: TRBV5-1
clone size: NA
J gene: TRBJ2-3
D gene: TRBD2

CDR3 DNA: TGTGCCATCACTAGACAGGGGGCCTCAGATACGCAGTATTTT
CDR3 protein: CAITRQGASDTQYF
V gene: TRBV10-3
clone size: NA
J gene: TRBJ2-3
D gene: TRBD1

CDR3 DNA: TGTGCCAGCAGCGCGGACAGCTACAATGAGCAGTTCTTC
CDR3 protein: CASSADSYNEQFF
V gene: TRBV9
clone size: many
J gene: TRBJ2-1
D gene: NA

CDR3 DNA: TGTGCCAGCAGCGTAGGTAGGGGGGAGACCACTGAAGCTTTCTTT
CDR3 protein: CASSVGRGETTEAFF
V gene: TRBV9
clone size: few
J gene: TRBJ1-1
D gene: NA

CDR3 DNA: TGTGCCAGCAGTCCCTCCTCCAGGGGCTATGGCTACACCTTC
CDR3 protein: CASSPSSRGYGYTF
V gene: TRBV6-5
clone size: many
J gene: TRBJ1-2
D gene: NA

CDR3 DNA: TGTGCCAGCAGTTTCTCCCGGGACGGCATCAATGAGCAGTTCTTC
CDR3 protein: CASSFSRDGINEQFF
V gene: TRBV12-3/TRBV12-4
clone size: few
J gene: TRBJ2-1
D gene: NA

CDR3 DNA: TGCAGCGCCACGGAACCGACAGGCACTCTTTTT
CDR3 protein: CSATEPTGTLF
V gene: TRBV29-1
clone size: NA
J gene: TRBJ1-4
D gene: NA

CDR3 DNA: TGTGCCATCAGTCTAGCGGGCGGCACAGATACGCAGTATTTT
CDR3 protein: CAISLAGGTDTQYF
V gene: TRBV10-3
clone size: few
J gene: TRBJ2-3
D gene: TRBD2

CDR3 DNA: TGTGCCAGCAGTTTTTTAGGCTCAGTAACCATGAACACTGAAGCTTTCTTT
CDR3 protein: CASSFLGSVTMNTEAFF
V gene: TRBV28
clone size: few
J gene: TRBJ1-1
D gene: NA

CDR3 DNA: TGTGCCAGCAGTCCAATTTTAACCTCTTCCTATGGCTACACCTTC
CDR3 protein: CASSPILTSSYGYTF
V gene: TRBV12-3/TRBV12-4
clone size: few
J gene: TRBJ1-2
D gene: NA

CDR3 DNA: TGCGCCAGCAGCCAAGATGGCCCGGGGCTACTCTGGGCCAACGTCCTGACTTTC
CDR3 protein: CASSQDGPGLLWANVLTF
V gene: TRBV4-1
clone size: NA
J gene: TRBJ2-6
D gene: NA

CDR3 DNA: TGTGCCAGCAGCCCGAGAGCGGACAGGCTCGAGACCCAGTACTTC
CDR3 protein: CASSPRADRLETQYF
V gene: TRBV6-6
clone size: many
J gene: TRBJ2-5
D gene: TRBD1

CDR3 DNA: TGTGCCAGCAGGGGAGGCACTGAAGCTTTCTTT
CDR3 protein: CASRGGTEAFF
V gene: TRBV7-6
clone size: many
J gene: TRBJ1-1
D gene: NA

CDR3 DNA: TGTGCCAGCAGCCCCCGTATTGGGGCGAACTATGGCTACACCTTC
CDR3 protein: CASSPRIGANYGYTF
V gene: TRBV4-2
clone size: NA
J gene: TRBJ1-2
D gene: NA

CDR3 DNA: TGTGCCAGCAGCGTAGCCGATGAGCAGTTCTTC
CDR3 protein: CASSVADEQFF
V gene: TRBV9
clone size: NA
J gene: TRBJ2-1
D gene: NA

CDR3 DNA: TGCGCCAGCAGCCCCGCGCTATCCTCCGGGACAGGGAGGGAAAACGCTGAAGCTTTCTTT
CDR3 protein: CASSPALSSGTGRENAEAFF
V gene: TRBV5-1
clone size: few
J gene: TRBJ1-1
D gene: TRBD1

CDR3 DNA: TGTGCCACCCTGGAGATCTCAGGGGACATTCAGTACTTC
CDR3 protein: CATLEISGDIQYF
V gene: TRBV15
clone size: few
J gene: TRBJ2-4
D gene: NA

CDR3 DNA: TGTGCCAGCAGCTTGGTATCGGCATACCCCCTCAGCTCCTACAATGAGCAGTTCTTC
CDR3 protein: CASSLVSAYPLSSYNEQFF
V gene: TRBV5-5
clone size: NA
J gene: TRBJ2-1
D gene: NA

CDR3 DNA: TGTGCCAGCAGTCACCGGGACAGGGAATCAATCGAGCAGTACTTC
CDR3 protein: CASSHRDRESIEQYF
V gene: TRBV6-2/TRBV6-3
clone size: few
J gene: TRBJ2-7
D gene: TRBD1